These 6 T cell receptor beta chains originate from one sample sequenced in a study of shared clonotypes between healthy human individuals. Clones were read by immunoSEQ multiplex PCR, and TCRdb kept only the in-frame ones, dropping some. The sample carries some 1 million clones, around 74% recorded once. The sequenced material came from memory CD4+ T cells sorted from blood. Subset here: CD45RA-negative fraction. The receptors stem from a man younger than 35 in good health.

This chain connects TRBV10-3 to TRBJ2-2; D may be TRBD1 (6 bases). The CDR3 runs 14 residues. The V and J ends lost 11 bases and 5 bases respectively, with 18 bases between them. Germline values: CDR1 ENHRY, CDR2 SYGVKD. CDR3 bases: TGTGCCTCGTTAGCCATCACAGGGACCGGGGAGCTGTTTTTT. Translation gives CASLAITGTGELFF.

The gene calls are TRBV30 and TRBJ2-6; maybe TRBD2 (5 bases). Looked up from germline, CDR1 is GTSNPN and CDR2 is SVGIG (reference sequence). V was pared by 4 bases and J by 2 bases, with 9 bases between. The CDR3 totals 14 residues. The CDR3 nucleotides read TGTGCCTGGACGGGGTACCCTGGGGCCAACGTCCTGACTTTC. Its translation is CAWTGYPGANVLTF.

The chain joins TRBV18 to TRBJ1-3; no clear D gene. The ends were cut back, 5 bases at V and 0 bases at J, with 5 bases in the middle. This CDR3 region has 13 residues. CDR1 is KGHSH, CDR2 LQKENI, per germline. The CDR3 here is CASSSDSGNTIYF. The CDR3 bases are TGTGCCAGCTCATCGGACTCTGGAAACACCATATATTTT.

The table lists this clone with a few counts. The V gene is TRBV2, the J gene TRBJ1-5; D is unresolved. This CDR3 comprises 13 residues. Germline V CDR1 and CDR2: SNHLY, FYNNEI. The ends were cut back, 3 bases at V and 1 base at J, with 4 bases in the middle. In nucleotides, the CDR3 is TGTGCCAGCAGTGATGGGAGCAATCAGCCCCAGCATTTT. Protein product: CASSDGSNQPQHF. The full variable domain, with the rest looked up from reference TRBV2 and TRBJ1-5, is EPEVTQTPSHQVTQMGQEVILRCVPISNHLYFYWYRQILGQKVEFLVSFYNNEISEKSEIFDDQFSVERPDGSNFTLKIRSTKLEDSAMYFCASSDGSNQPQHFGDGTRLSIL.

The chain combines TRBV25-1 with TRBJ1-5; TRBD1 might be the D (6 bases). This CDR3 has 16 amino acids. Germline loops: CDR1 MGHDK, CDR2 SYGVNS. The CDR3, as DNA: TGTGCGTCCACCGGACAGCCTCTCTATAGCAATCAGCCCCAGCATTTT. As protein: CASTGQPLYSNQPQHF.

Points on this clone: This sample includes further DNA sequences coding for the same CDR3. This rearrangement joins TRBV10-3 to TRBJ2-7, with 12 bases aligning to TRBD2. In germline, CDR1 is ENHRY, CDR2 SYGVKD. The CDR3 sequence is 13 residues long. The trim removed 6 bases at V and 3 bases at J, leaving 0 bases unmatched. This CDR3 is CAIRTSGGYEQYF. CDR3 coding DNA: TGTGCCATCAGGACTAGCGGGGGCTACGAGCAGTACTTC.